A selection of T cell receptor beta chains follows, all from one sample in a study of blood T cells in healthy people across ages. Using its own MiXCR run on the 5' RACE reads, TCRdb lists one record per CDR3 protein. In the table there are hundreds of thousands of distinct CDR3 sequences, nearly 60% of which are singletons. Input material: blood. These receptors were collected from a man aged 25-45 years in good health. The conserved cysteine and the conserved F or W are not part of the CDR3 here. Size is omitted from some rows. Given values are once, few, many or a class for expanded clones.

V	size	CDR3
TRBV10-3	NA	ATKVGSGGAIGYT
TRBV5-1	NA	ASSLVGTGDEQY
TRBV6-2/TRBV6-3	NA	ASSKGGSSYNEQF
TRBV20-1	NA	SAKRIGTGGNEQF
TRBV4-2	NA	ASSSGTGGHEQY
TRBV2	few	ASSRTDPQPQH
TRBV20-1	NA	SARPGDLSYGYT
TRBV7-8	NA	ASSLAAAGGDTDTQY
TRBV12-3/TRBV12-4	few	ASSFGSEYSYEQY
TRBV7-9	NA	ASSYGTSGELETQY
TRBV12-3/TRBV12-4	NA	ASSYGQETQY
TRBV6-6	few	ASSYVGQGPNEQF
TRBV7-2	few	ASSADAVGYGYT
TRBV6-2/TRBV6-3	NA	ANSYRGLISYEQY
TRBV7-2	NA	ASRAAGATYEQY
TRBV29-1	few	SVETNEKLF
TRBV18	few	ASSPQGRETQY
TRBV20-1	NA	SARSLSGSTDTQY
TRBV29-1	NA	SVEWGTQY
TRBV7-9	NA	ASSGQGSRREQY
TRBV29-1	NA	SVAPQGNTDTQY
TRBV7-9	once	ASSSVQGYEQF
TRBV25-1	NA	ASQRTGMDTGELF
TRBV6-6	NA	ASNPGLAGSGANVLT
TRBV28	NA	ASRPDRVGGYT
TRBV20-1	once	SASHNRNEQF
TRBV9	NA	ASSVEGLGNEQY
TRBV4-3	NA	ASSHSQSASNVLT
TRBV6-1	few	ASSTGIDYNEQF
TRBV7-2	NA	GCGTSGETQY
TRBV20-1	NA	SARDVIASPNEQF